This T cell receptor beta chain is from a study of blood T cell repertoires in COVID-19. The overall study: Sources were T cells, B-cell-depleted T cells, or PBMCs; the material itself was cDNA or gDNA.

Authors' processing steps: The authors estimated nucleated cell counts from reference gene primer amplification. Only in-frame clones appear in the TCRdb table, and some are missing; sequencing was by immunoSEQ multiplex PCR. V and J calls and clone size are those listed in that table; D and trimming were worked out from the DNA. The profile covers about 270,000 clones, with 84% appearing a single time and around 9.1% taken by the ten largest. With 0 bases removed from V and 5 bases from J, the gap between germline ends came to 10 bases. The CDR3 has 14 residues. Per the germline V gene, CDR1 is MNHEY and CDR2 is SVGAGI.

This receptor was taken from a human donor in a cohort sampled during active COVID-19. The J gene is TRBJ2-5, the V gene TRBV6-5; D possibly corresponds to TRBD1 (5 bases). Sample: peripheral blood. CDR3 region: CASSYSQGAETQYF. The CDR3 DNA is TGTGCCAGCAGTTACTCGCAGGGTGCGGAGACCCAGTACTTC.